This entry describes one T cell receptor (beta chain). Antigen: not known. The data are from a study of T-cell memory formation after mild COVID-19. Study-wide results and limits: Mostly located in CM and EM were contracting CD4+ clones, with contracting CD8+ clones located in EMRA. CD4+ bias marked clones expanding day 15 to 37, unlike balanced contracting clones.

The CDR3 runs to 16 residues. The germline gives CDR1 MNHNY, CDR2 SVGAGI (reference sequence). The V and J ends lost 2 bases and 3 bases respectively, with 16 bases between them. TCRdb re-analysed the 5' RACE reads in MiXCR, keeping a single row per CDR3 protein. Of 250,000 to 300,000 distinct CDR3 sequences in the sample, 16% are singletons; the top ten hold approximately 25%. This sequence originates from a man aged 18 to 30 who had mild COVID-19 (a few samples of this study predate the infection). Cell type and time point are not known. J is TRBJ2-5 and V is TRBV6-6, with D possibly matching TRBD2 (5 bases). The sequencing input was PBMCs or a T cell subset sorted from them (not recorded which). The CDR3 spells CASSYIYRGAKETQYF. In DNA form, the CDR3 reads TGTGCCAGCAGTTACATTTACCGGGGAGCTAAAGAGACCCAGTACTTC.